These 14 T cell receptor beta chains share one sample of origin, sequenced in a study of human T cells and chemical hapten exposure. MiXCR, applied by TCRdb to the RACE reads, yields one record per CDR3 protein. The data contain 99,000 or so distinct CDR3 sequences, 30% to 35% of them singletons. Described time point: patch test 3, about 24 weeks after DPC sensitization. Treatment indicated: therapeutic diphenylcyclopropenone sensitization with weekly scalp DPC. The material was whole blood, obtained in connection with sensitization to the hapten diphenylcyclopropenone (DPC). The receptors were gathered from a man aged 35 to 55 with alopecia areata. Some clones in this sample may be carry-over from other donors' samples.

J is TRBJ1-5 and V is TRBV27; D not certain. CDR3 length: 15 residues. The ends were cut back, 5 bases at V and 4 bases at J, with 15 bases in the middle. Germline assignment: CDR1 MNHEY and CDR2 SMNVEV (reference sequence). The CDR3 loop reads CASSPHLSGNQPQHF. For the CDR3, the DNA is TGTGCCAGCAGTCCTCACCTTTCGGGAAATCAGCCCCAGCATTTT.

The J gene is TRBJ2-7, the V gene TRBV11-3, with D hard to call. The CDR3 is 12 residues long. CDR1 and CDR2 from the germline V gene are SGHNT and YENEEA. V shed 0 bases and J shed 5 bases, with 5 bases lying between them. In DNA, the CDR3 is TGTGCCAGCAGCTTAGATACCGACGAGCAGTACTTC. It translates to CASSLDTDEQYF.

The CDR3 region has the DNA TGTGCCAGCAGTTACCGAGGAAACCCCGTCGGAATTTACAATGAGCAGTTCTTC. It is translated as CASSYRGNPVGIYNEQFF. V is TRBV6-2 or TRBV6-3 and J is TRBJ2-1; unclear D gene. V was cut by 2 bases and J by 4 bases, with 21 bases left in between. Germline V gives CDR1 MNHEY, CDR2 SVGEGT. The CDR3 runs 18 residues.

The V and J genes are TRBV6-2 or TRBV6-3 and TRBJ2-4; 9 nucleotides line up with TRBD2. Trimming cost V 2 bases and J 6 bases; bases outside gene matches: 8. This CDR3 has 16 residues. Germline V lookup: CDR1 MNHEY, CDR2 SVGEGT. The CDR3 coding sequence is TGTGCCAGCAGTTACGGCCTGACTAGCGGACTAAACATTCAGTACTTC. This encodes CASSYGLTSGLNIQYF.

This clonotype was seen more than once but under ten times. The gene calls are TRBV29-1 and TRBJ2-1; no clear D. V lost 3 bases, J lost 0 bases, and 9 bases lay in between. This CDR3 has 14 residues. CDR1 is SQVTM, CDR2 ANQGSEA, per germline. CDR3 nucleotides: TGCAGCGTTGAGGAGATGAGCTCCTACAATGAGCAGTTCTTC. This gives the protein CSVEEMSSYNEQFF.

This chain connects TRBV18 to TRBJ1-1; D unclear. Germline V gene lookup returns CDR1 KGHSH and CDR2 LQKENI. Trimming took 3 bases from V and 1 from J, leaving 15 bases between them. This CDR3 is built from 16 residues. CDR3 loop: CASSPPTWARNTEAFF. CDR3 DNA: TGTGCCAGCTCACCGCCTACATGGGCGCGGAACACTGAAGCTTTCTTT.

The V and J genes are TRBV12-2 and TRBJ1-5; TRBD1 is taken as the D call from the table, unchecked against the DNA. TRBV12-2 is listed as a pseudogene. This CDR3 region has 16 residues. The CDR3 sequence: CASRLVGRVCNQPQHF. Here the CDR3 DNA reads TGTGCAAGTCGCTTAGTCGGCAGGGTTTGCAATCAGCCCCAGCATTTT.

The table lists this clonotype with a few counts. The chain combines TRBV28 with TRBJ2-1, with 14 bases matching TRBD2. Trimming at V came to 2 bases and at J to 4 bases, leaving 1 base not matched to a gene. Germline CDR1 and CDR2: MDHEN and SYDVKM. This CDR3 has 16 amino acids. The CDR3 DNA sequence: TGTGCCAGCAGTTTAGGACTAGCGGGAGGATACAATGAGCAGTTCTTC. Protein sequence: CASSLGLAGGYNEQFF.

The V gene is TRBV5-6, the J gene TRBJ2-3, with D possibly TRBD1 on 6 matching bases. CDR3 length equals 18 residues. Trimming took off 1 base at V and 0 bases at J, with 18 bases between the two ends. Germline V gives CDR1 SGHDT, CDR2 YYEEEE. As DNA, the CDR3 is TGTGCCAGCAGCTTGAGTCCCGGACAGCCGACTAGCACAGATACGCAGTATTTT. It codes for CASSLSPGQPTSTDTQYF.

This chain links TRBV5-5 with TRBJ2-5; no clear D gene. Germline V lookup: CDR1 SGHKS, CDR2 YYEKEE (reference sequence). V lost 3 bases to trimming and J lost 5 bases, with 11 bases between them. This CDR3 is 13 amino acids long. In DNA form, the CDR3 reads TGTGCCAGCAGCTCCTGGACGACCGAGACCCAGTACTTC. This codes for CASSSWTTETQYF.

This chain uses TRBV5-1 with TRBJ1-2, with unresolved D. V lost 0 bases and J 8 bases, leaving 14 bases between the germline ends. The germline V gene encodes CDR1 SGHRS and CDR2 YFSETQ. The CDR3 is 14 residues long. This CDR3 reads CASSLADLDWGYTF. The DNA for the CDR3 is TGCGCCAGCAGCTTGGCCGACTTGGATTGGGGCTACACCTTC.

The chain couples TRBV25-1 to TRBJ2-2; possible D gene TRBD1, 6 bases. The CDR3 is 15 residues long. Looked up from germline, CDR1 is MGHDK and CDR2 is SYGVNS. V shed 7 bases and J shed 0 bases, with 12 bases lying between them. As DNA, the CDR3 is TGTGCCAGCAAAGGACCAGGGGCGAACACCGGGGAGCTGTTTTTT. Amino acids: CASKGPGANTGELFF.

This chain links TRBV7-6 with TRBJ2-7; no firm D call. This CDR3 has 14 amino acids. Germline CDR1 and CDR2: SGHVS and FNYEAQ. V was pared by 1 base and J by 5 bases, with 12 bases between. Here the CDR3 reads CASSLVRFTDEQYF. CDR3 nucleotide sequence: TGTGCCAGCAGCTTAGTACGGTTTACTGACGAGCAGTACTTC.

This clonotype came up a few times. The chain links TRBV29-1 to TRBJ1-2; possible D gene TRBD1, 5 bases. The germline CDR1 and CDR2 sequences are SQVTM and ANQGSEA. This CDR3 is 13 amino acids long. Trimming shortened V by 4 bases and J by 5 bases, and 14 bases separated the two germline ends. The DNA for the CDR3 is TGCAGCGTTGTGCTTACGACAGCATATGGCTACACCTTC. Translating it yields CSVVLTTAYGYTF.